A single sample gave rise to the 22 T cell receptor beta chains below, sequenced in a study of human T cells and chemical hapten exposure. TCRdb redid the calling of the RACE reads with MiXCR, one entry per CDR3 protein. The table includes 65,000 to 90,000 distinct CDR3 sequences, about 6.3% detected once. Noted time point: patch test 2, 6 weeks after DPC sensitization. Treatment noted: therapeutic diphenylcyclopropenone sensitization with weekly scalp DPC. Source: whole blood, taken in connection with sensitization to the hapten diphenylcyclopropenone (DPC). All receptors derive from a woman younger than 45 with alopecia areata. Some clones in this sample may be carry-over from other donors' samples.

Comment on this clonotype: The germline gene is not matched at one end of the junction; a read error may be the cause. This chain links TRBV2 with TRBJ1-5; 9 nucleotides agree with TRBD1. This CDR3 comprises 16 residues. Germline assignment: CDR1 SNHLY and CDR2 FYNNEI. CDR3 protein: CASSPRTGASNQPQNF. Written as DNA, the CDR3 is TGTGCCAGCAGTCCCCGGACAGGGGCCAGCAATCAGCCCCAGAATTTT.

Only a few counts were recorded for this clonotype. The V and J genes are TRBV18 and TRBJ2-7, with 8 bases lining up with TRBD2. With 0 bases clipped from V and 7 bases from J, the junction kept 8 bases outside the gene matches. Germline V gene lookup returns CDR1 KGHSH and CDR2 LQKENI. The CDR3 runs 15 residues. CDR3 nucleotide sequence: TGTGCCAGCTCACCACCGTCGCGGGGGGTTGGGGAGCAGTACTTC. Its protein is CASSPPSRGVGEQYF.

There are a few counts of this clonotype. The V and J genes are TRBV25-1 and TRBJ2-5; tentative D call: TRBD1 (5 bases). Germline V gene lookup returns CDR1 MGHDK and CDR2 SYGVNS. This CDR3 contains 14 residues. V was clipped by 1 base and J by 5 bases, with 11 bases between them. Written as DNA, the CDR3 is TGTGCCAGCAGTGAATCAGGGTCGTGGGAGACCCAGTACTTC. Translated: CASSESGSWETQYF.

This clonotype was picked up many times. This rearrangement joins TRBV12-3 or TRBV12-4 to TRBJ2-3, with TRBD1 matching over 10 bases. This CDR3 has 15 amino acids. The ends lost 6 bases at V and 4 bases at J; junction bases unmatched: 7. The CDR3 loop is CASRTSGQGSDTQYF. CDR3 in DNA: TGTGCCAGCAGAACCTCGGGACAGGGGTCAGATACGCAGTATTTT.

The table lists this clonotype with many counts. The CDR3 spells CASSLTGQGSEQYF. CDR3 DNA sequence: TGTGCCAGCAGCTTAACGGGACAGGGAAGCGAGCAGTACTTC. V usage is TRBV7-9 and J usage is TRBJ2-7; 9 nucleotides line up with TRBD1. The length of the CDR3 is 14 residues. J was trimmed by 6 bases and V by 2 bases; bases with no gene match: 5. Germline V gives CDR1 SEHNR, CDR2 FQNEAQ (reference sequence).

The sample holds a few counts of this clonotype. J is TRBJ1-1 and V is TRBV5-1; maybe TRBD1 (5 bases). The length of the CDR3 is 16 residues. V was shortened by 0 bases and J by 5 bases, with 17 bases between the two germline ends. Germline V CDR1 and CDR2: SGHRS, YFSETQ. DNA for the CDR3: TGCGCCAGCAGCTTGGGTGGCACCGTAAGGGGAACTGAAGCTTTCTTT. Its protein product is CASSLGGTVRGTEAFF. The whole variable domain, filled in from reference TRBV5-1 and TRBJ1-1, reads KAGVTQTPRYLIKTRGQQVTLSCSPISGHRSVSWYQQTPGQGLQFLFEYFSETQRNKGNFPGRFSGRQFSNSRSEMNVSTLELGDSALYLCASSLGGTVRGTEAFFGQGTRLTVV.

This clonotype was counted many times. The chain links TRBV6-5 to TRBJ1-5; 7 bases agree with TRBD1. The V segment lost 3 bases and the J segment 7 bases; nucleotides outside the gene matches: 6. The CDR3 has 14 residues. Germline V gene data show CDR1 as MNHEY and CDR2 as SVGAGI. The CDR3 sequence: CASSYRQGNQPQHF. The CDR3 DNA reads as TGTGCCAGCAGTTATCGACAGGGAAACCAGCCCCAGCATTTT.

This clonotype was observed at least ten times. CDR3 sequence: CASSVDPFDTQYF. The CDR3 DNA reads as TGTGCCAGCAGTGTTGATCCCTTTGATACGCAGTATTTT. J is TRBJ2-3 and V is TRBV6-4; D remains ambiguous. The CDR3 runs to 13 residues. V was trimmed by 4 bases and J by 6 bases, leaving 11 bases between them. The germline V gene encodes CDR1 MRHNA and CDR2 SNTAGT.

This clonotype was seen ten or more times. The V call is TRBV24-1, the J call TRBJ2-1; tentatively, D is TRBD1 (6 bases). Germline CDR1 and CDR2: KGHDR and SFDVKD. The CDR3 runs 13 residues. V was pared by 9 bases and J by 0 bases, with 8 bases between. CDR3 sequence: CATEGGSYNEQFF. Here the CDR3 DNA reads TGTGCCACCGAAGGGGGCTCCTACAATGAGCAGTTCTTC.

The sample holds a few counts of this clonotype. The CDR3 loop reads CASSTFGANVLTF. The CDR3 region has the DNA TGTGCCAGCAGCACGTTCGGGGCCAACGTCCTGACTTTC. The J gene is TRBJ2-6, the V gene TRBV7-9; D gene ambiguous. The V gene lost 5 bases and the J gene lost 4 bases, with 6 bases spanning the gap. The CDR3 consists of 13 residues. Germline loops: CDR1 SEHNR, CDR2 FQNEAQ (reference sequence).

This clonotype was seen ten or more times. The rearrangement uses TRBV5-5 and TRBJ2-1, with TRBD1 identical over 8 bases. This CDR3 contains 16 residues. Unmatched junction bases numbered 5, after V lost 0 bases and J lost 3 bases. From germline, CDR1 is SGHKS and CDR2 YYEKEE (reference sequence). The CDR3 sequence: CASSLGQGLDYNEQFF. For the CDR3, the DNA is TGTGCCAGCAGCTTGGGACAGGGGCTCGACTACAATGAGCAGTTCTTC.

CDR3 amino acids: CASSLGGYQPQHF. Here the CDR3 DNA reads TGTGCCAGCAGCTTAGGAGGTTATCAGCCCCAGCATTTT. This chain uses TRBV7-8 with TRBJ1-5; D is uncertain. V was trimmed by 1 base and J by 5 bases, leaving 6 bases between them. CDR3 length: 13 amino acids. Germline CDR1 is SGHVS and CDR2 is FQNEAQ.

V is TRBV30 and J is TRBJ2-6, with no clear D. Trimming left V 7 bases short and J 0 bases short, with 4 bases between. This CDR3 has 12 amino acids. Germline V gene lookup returns CDR1 GTSNPN and CDR2 SVGIG (reference sequence). CDR3 amino acids: CAFSSGANVLTF. Written as DNA, the CDR3 is TGTGCCTTCAGCTCTGGGGCCAACGTCCTGACTTTC. Looking up the rest from reference TRBV30 and TRBJ2-6 gives the full variable domain: SQTIHQWPATLVQPVGSPLSLECTVEGTSNPNLYWYRQAAGRGLQLLFYSVGIGQISSEVPQNLSASRPQDRQFILSSKKLLLSDSGFYLCAFSSGANVLTFGAGSRLTVL.

This clonotype was picked up many times. The rearrangement links TRBV12-3 or TRBV12-4 to TRBJ2-3; a weak D match, TRBD2 (7 bases). Deletions cut 6 bases from V and 2 bases from J, with 12 bases between. CDR3 size: 14 residues. CDR3 in amino acids: CASRKGGSTDTQYF. The CDR3 region has the DNA TGTGCCAGCAGGAAGGGGGGGTCCACAGATACGCAGTATTTT.

This clonotype was counted many times. V usage is TRBV11-2 and J usage is TRBJ2-3, with D perhaps matching TRBD1 or TRBD2 (6 bases each). CDR1 is SGHAT, CDR2 FQNNGV, per germline. Deletions cut 5 bases from V and 1 base from J, with 10 bases between. The CDR3 spans 14 residues. Here the CDR3 DNA reads TGTGCCAGCAGCCTTAGGGGGGGCACAGATACGCAGTATTTT. It translates to CASSLRGGTDTQYF.

This chain connects TRBV11-2 to TRBJ2-1; D is perhaps TRBD2 (7 bases). Germline lookup yields CDR1 SGHAT and CDR2 FQNNGV. The CDR3 totals 16 residues. With 1 base removed from V and 7 bases from J, the gap between germline ends came to 17 bases. This CDR3 is CASSLVGAGAVNEQFF. DNA of the CDR3: TGTGCCAGCAGCTTAGTGGGGGCGGGGGCGGTGAATGAGCAGTTCTTC.

This clonotype came up many times. This chain links TRBV20-1 with TRBJ1-2; unclear D gene. The V gene's germline CDR1 is DFQATT and CDR2 SNEGSKA (reference sequence). V was shortened by 6 bases and J by 1 base, with 9 bases between the two germline ends. The CDR3 covers 12 residues. The CDR3 loop is CSARTSNYGYTF. The DNA for the CDR3 is TGCAGTGCAAGGACCAGTAACTATGGCTACACCTTC.

This clonotype was seen ten or more times. The V and J genes are TRBV4-1 and TRBJ2-7, with D perhaps given as TRBD1 or TRBD2 (5 bases each). Germline CDR1 reads MGHRA; CDR2 reads YSYEKL. CDR3 length equals 15 residues. The germline V and J ends were trimmed by 0 bases and 2 bases, with 11 bases remaining between them. CDR3 sequence (DNA): TGCGCCAGCAGCCAAGACAGGGTAGCGACCTACGAGCAGTACTTC. Residues: CASSQDRVATYEQYF.

Many counts were recorded for this clonotype. The V gene is TRBV5-1, the J gene TRBJ1-2, with a weak D call TRBD1 (6 bases). V shed 5 bases and J shed 5 bases, with 16 bases lying between them. CDR1 SGHRS and CDR2 YFSETQ come from the germline V gene. The CDR3 length is 14 residues. The DNA for the CDR3 is TGCGCCAGCAGGCCTCCGGGGGCGAATTATGGCTACACCTTC. Encoded protein: CASRPPGANYGYTF.

This clonotype has ten or more counts. The V call is TRBV24-1, the J call TRBJ2-2; D possibly matches TRBD1 or TRBD2 (7 bases each). The CDR3 has 16 amino acids. Germline V gives CDR1 KGHDR, CDR2 SFDVKD. Trimming removed 8 bases from V and 0 bases from J, with 15 bases in between. DNA of the CDR3: TGTGCCACCATGGGGACAGCGGGGCCGAACACCGGGGAGCTGTTTTTT. Its translation: CATMGTAGPNTGELFF.

A few counts support this clonotype. The rearrangement uses TRBV9 and TRBJ2-7; 7 bases align to TRBD2. Germline V gene sequence: CDR1 SGDLS, CDR2 YYNGEE. The CDR3 spans 16 residues. Trimming removed 4 bases from V and 0 bases from J; junction bases left unmatched: 10. CDR3 sequence (DNA): TGTGCCAGCAGCCCATATAGCGGGTCTAGCTCCTACGAGCAGTACTTC. It is translated as CASSPYSGSSSYEQYF.

This clonotype appeared a few times. This chain joins TRBV7-9 and TRBJ2-7; possibly TRBD1 or TRBD2 for D (5 bases each). CDR3 size: 12 residues. V lost 8 bases and J lost 0, with 8 bases in between. Germline assignment: CDR1 SEHNR and CDR2 FQNEAQ (reference sequence). CDR3 in DNA: TGTGCCAGCGGGGGTAGCTCCTACGAGCAGTACTTC. Its protein product is CASGGSSYEQYF.